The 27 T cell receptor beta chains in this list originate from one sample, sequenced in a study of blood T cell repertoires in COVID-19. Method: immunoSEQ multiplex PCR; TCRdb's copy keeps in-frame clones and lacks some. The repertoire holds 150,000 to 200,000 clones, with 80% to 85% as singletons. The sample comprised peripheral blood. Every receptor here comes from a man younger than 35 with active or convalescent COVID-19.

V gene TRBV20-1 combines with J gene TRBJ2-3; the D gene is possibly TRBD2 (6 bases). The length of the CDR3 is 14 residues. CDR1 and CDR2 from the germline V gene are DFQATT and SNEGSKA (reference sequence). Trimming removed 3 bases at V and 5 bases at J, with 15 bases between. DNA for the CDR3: TGCAGTGCTAGTGGCTTACTAGCCCGAGATACGCAGTATTTT. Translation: CSASGLLARDTQYF.

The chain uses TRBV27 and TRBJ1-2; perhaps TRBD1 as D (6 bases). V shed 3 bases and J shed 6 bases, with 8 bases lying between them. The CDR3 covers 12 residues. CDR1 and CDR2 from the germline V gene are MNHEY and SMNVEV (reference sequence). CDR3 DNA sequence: TGTGCCAGCAGTTTCGACAGGAATGGCTACACCTTC. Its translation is CASSFDRNGYTF.

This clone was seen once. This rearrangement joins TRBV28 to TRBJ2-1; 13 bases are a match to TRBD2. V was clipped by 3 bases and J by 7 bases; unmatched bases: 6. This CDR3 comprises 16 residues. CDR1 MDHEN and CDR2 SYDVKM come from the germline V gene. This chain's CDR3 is CASSFRTSGSGNEQFF. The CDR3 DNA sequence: TGTGCCAGCAGTTTCAGGACTAGCGGGAGTGGGAATGAGCAGTTCTTC.

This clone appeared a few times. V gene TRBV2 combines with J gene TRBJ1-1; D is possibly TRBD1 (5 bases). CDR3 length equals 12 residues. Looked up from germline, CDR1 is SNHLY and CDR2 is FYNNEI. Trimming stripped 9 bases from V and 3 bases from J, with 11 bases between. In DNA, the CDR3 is TGTGCCAGGGGGGGAAGGGACACTGAAGCTTTCTTT. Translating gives CARGGRDTEAFF.

The CDR3 loop reads CASSIKNIQYF. The CDR3 DNA follows: TGTGCCAGCAGCATAAAAAACATTCAGTACTTC. The V gene is TRBV5-8, the J gene TRBJ2-4; D remains unclear. Between the trimmed V and J ends, which lost 4 bases and 4 bases, there was a span of 3 bases. Per the germline V gene, CDR1 is SGHTS and CDR2 is YDEGEE. The length of the CDR3 is 11 residues.

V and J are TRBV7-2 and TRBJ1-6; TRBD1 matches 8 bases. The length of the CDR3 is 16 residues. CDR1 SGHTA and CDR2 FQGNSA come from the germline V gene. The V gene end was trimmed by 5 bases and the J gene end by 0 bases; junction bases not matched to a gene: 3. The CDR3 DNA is TGTGCCAGCAGCCCCGACAGGGGCTCCTATAATTCACCCCTCCACTTT. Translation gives CASSPDRGSYNSPLHF.

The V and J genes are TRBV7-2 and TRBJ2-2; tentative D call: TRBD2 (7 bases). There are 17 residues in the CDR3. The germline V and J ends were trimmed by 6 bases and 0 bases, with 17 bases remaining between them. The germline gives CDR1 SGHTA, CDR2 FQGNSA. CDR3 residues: CASSPRGGNANTGELFF. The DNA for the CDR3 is TGTGCCAGCAGTCCTAGGGGGGGAAACGCGAACACCGGGGAGCTGTTTTTT.

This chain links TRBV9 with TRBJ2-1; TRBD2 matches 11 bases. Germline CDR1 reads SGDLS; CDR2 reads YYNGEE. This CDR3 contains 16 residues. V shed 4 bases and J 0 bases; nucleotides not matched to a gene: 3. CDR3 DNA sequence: TGTGCCAGCAGCCTTAGCGGGGGGGGCTCCTACAATGAGCAGTTCTTC. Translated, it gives CASSLSGGGSYNEQFF.

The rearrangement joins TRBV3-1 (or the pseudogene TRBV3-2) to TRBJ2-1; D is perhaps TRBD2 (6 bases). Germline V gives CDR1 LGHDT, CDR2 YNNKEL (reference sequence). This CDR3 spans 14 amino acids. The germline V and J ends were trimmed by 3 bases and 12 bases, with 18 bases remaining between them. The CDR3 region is CASSQAGRALPQFF. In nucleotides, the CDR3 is TGTGCCAGCAGCCAGGCGGGGCGCGCCTTACCGCAGTTCTTC.

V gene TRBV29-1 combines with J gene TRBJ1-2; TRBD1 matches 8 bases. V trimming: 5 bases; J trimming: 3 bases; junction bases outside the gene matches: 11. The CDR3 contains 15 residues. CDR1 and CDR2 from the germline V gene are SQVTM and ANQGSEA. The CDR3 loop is CSVQNRGGRDYGYTF. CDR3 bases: TGCAGCGTTCAGAACAGGGGGGGTCGTGACTATGGCTACACCTTC.

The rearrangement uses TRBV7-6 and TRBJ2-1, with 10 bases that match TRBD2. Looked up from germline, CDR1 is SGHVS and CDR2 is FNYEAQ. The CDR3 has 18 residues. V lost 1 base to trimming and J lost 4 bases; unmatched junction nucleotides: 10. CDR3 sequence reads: CASSLGSLAGALYNEQFF. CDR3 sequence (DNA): TGTGCCAGCAGCTTAGGATCCCTAGCGGGGGCCTTATACAATGAGCAGTTCTTC.

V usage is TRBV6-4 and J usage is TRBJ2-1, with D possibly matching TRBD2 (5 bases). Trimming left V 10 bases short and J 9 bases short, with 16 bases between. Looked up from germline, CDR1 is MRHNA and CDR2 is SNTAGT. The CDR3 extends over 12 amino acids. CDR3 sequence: CATARGGGEQFF. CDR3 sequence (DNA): TGTGCCACCGCCCGAGGAGGAGGTGAGCAGTTCTTC.

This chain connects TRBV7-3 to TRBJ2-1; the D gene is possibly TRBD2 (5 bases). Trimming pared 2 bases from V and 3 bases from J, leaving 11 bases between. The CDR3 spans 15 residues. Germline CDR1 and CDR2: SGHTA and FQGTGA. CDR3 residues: CASSLEPSGYNEQFF. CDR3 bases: TGTGCCAGCAGCTTAGAACCCAGCGGCTACAATGAGCAGTTCTTC.

CDR3 residues: CASSLPSRGRETQYF. In DNA, the CDR3 is TGTGCCAGCAGCTTACCTTCCAGGGGGCGGGAGACCCAGTACTTC. The V call is TRBV3-1 (or the pseudogene TRBV3-2), the J call TRBJ2-5; 8 bases align to TRBD1. In germline, CDR1 is LGHDT, CDR2 YNNKEL (reference sequence). The CDR3 has 15 amino acids. V was clipped by 5 bases and J by 5 bases; unmatched bases: 10.

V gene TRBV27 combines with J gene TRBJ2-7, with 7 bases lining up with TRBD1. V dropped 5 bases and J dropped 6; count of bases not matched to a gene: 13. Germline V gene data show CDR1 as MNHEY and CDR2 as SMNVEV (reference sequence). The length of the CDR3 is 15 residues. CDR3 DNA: TGTGCCAGCAGTCGGGAACAGGGGCGTCTAGTCGAGCAGTACTTC. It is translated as CASSREQGRLVEQYF.

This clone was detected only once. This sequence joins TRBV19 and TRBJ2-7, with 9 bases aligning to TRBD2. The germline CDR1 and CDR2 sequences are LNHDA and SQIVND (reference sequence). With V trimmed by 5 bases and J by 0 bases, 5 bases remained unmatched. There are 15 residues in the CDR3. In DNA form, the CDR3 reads TGTGCCAGTAGTGACGTAGCGGGGGCCTCCTACGAGCAGTACTTC. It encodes CASSDVAGASYEQYF.

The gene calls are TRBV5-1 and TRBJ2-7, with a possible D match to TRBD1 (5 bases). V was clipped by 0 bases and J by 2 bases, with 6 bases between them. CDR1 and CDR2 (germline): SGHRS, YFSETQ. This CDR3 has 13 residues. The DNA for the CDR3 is TGCGCCAGCAGCTTGGCCAGGGCCTACGAGCAGTACTTC. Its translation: CASSLARAYEQYF.

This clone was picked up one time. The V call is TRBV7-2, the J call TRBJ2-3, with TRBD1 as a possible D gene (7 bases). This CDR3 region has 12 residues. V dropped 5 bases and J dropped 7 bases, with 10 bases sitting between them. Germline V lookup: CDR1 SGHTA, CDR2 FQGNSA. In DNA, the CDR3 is TGTGCCAGCAGCCCAGGGGGGAATACGCAGTATTTT. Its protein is CASSPGGNTQYF.

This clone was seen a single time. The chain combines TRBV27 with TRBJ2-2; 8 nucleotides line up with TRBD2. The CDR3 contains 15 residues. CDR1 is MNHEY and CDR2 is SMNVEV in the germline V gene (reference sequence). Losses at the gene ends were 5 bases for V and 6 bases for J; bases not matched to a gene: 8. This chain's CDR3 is CASSARGGLPGELFF. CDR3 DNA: TGTGCCAGCAGTGCCCGGGGGGGCCTCCCCGGGGAGCTGTTTTTT.

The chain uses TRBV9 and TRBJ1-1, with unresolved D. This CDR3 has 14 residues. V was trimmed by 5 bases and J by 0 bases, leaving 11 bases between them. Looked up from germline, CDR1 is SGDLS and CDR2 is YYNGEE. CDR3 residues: CASSGAQLNTEAFF. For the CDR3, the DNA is TGTGCCAGCAGTGGTGCACAGTTGAACACTGAAGCTTTCTTT.

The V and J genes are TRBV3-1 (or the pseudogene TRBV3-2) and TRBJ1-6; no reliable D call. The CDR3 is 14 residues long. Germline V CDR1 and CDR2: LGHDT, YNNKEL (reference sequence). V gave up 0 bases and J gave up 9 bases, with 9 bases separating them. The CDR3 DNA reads TGTGCCAGCAGCCAAGAAGAGACGGGTTCACCCCTCCACTTT. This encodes CASSQEETGSPLHF.

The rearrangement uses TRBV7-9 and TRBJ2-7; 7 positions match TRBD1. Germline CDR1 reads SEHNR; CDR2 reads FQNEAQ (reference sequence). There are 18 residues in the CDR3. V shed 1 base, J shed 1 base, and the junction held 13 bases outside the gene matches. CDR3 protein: CASSLVRDRALGSYEQYF. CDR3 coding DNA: TGTGCCAGCAGCTTAGTCCGTGACAGGGCCCTCGGGTCCTACGAGCAGTACTTC.

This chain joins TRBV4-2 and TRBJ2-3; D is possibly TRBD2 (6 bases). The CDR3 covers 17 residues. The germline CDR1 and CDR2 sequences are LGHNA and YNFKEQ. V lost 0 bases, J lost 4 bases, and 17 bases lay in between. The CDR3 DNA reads TGTGCCAGCAGCCAAGAAATGAAGCGGTGGGGGGCAGATACGCAGTATTTT. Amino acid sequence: CASSQEMKRWGADTQYF.

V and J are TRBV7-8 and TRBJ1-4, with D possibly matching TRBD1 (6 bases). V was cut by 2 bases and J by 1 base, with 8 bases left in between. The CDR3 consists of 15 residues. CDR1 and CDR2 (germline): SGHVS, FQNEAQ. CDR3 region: CASSLTGRTNEKLFF. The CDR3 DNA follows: TGTGCCAGCAGCTTAACAGGGCGAACTAATGAAAAACTGTTTTTT.

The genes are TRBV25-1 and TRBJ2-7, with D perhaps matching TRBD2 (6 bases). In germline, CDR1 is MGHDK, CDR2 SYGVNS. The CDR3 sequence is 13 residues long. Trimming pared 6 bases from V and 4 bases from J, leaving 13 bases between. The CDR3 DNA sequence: TGTGCCAGCAGCCGGGACTCTGTGTACGAGCAGTACTTC. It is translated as CASSRDSVYEQYF.

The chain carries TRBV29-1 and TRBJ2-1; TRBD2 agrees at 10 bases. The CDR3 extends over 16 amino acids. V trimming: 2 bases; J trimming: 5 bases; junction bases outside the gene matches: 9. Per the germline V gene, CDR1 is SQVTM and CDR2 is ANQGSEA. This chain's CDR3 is CSVERRPSGRDNEQFF. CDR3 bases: TGCAGCGTTGAACGGCGGCCTAGCGGGAGAGACAATGAGCAGTTCTTC.

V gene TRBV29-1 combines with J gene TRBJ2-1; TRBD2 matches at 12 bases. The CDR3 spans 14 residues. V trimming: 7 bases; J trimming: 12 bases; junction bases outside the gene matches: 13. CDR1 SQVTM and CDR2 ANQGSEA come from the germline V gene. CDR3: CSADTSGRPRGQFF. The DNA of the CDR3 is TGCAGCGCCGATACTAGCGGGAGGCCCCGGGGGCAGTTCTTC.